The entry below describes one T cell receptor beta chain. The CDR3 is made up of 14 amino acids. Germline CDR1 is SNHLY and CDR2 is FYNNEI. Trimming removed 4 bases from V and 5 bases from J; junction bases left unmatched: 7. TCRdb's table, derived via immunoSEQ multiplex PCR, lists solely in-frame clones and lacks some. Among 250,000 to 300,000 clones, around nine tenths were seen once, and the ten largest hold around 11%. This sample was taken from a study of blood T cell repertoires in COVID-19. Study at large: T cells, B-cell-depleted T cells, or PBMCs supplied cDNA or gDNA.

Patients of the Seattle cohort, enrolled during active infection, were followed longitudinally. The sample taken for sequencing was peripheral blood. The receptor was isolated from a woman in her thirties with COVID-19, enrolled during active disease. The J gene is TRBJ1-2, the V gene TRBV2; 7 positions agree with TRBD1. In DNA, the CDR3 is TGTGCCAGCAGTGCCCCCAACAGGGGTTATGGCTACACCTTC. It encodes CASSAPNRGYGYTF.